The 9 T cell receptor beta chains reported below all come from one sample, sequenced in a study of blood T cell repertoires in COVID-19. Generated by immunoSEQ multiplex PCR, the TCRdb table keeps only in-frame clones and is missing some. The sample comprises roughly 160,000 clones, roughly 83% of which are singletons, and 13% rests with the top ten. Sequencing was performed on PBMCs or T cells enriched from blood (not recorded which). The receptors derive from a woman aged 60-75 years who had recovered from COVID-19.

V usage is TRBV5-1 and J usage is TRBJ2-5; D is unresolved. V was cut by 0 bases and J by 3 bases, with 6 bases left in between. This CDR3 region has 13 residues. Germline assignment: CDR1 SGHRS and CDR2 YFSETQ. The CDR3 region is CASSLGSEETQYF. Here the CDR3 DNA reads TGCGCCAGCAGCTTGGGGTCAGAAGAGACCCAGTACTTC.

The CDR3 DNA reads TGTGCCAGCAGGTCCGGGACAGCAAACTACAATGAGCAGTTCTTC. Its protein product is CASRSGTANYNEQFF. The chain recombines TRBV28 with TRBJ2-1, with TRBD1 matching over 7 bases. The trim removed 6 bases at V and 3 bases at J, leaving 8 bases unmatched. There are 15 residues in the CDR3. Germline-derived CDR1 and CDR2 are MDHEN and SYDVKM.

This clone was observed a few times. V and J are TRBV13 and TRBJ1-2, with D possibly being TRBD1 (6 bases). The CDR3 length is 11 residues. V was trimmed by 3 bases and J by 8 bases, leaving 7 bases between them. CDR1 and CDR2 (germline): PRHDT, FYEKMQ (reference sequence). The CDR3 loop reads CASSFGQGYTF. The DNA for the CDR3 is TGTGCCAGCAGCTTTGGACAGGGCTACACCTTC.

This clone showed up just once. This sequence joins TRBV27 and TRBJ1-6; a possible D gene is TRBD1 (6 bases). The V gene's germline CDR1 is MNHEY and CDR2 SMNVEV (reference sequence). This CDR3 spans 16 amino acids. V lost 1 base and J 8 bases, leaving 15 bases between the germline ends. CDR3 coding DNA: TGTGCCAGCAGTTTATGGTTACAGGGAACCTATTCACCCCTCCACTTT. This sequence encodes CASSLWLQGTYSPLHF.

This clone turned up a few times. This chain links TRBV3-1 (or the pseudogene TRBV3-2) with TRBJ2-2; TRBD2 matches 8 bases. Unmatched junction bases numbered 10, after V lost 3 bases and J lost 7 bases. Per the germline V gene, CDR1 is LGHDT and CDR2 is YNNKEL (reference sequence). The CDR3 covers 16 residues. The DNA of the CDR3 is TGTGCCAGCAGCCACCACCTAGCGGGCAAAGGCGGGGAGCTGTTTTTT. It is translated as CASSHHLAGKGGELFF.

The V and J genes are TRBV5-1 and TRBJ2-1, with 9 bases matching TRBD2. CDR3 length: 16 residues. Losses at the gene ends were 4 bases for V and 2 bases for J; bases not matched to a gene: 7. The germline CDR1 and CDR2 sequences are SGHRS and YFSETQ. The chain's CDR3 is CASSESGGNPYNEQFF. The CDR3 DNA reads as TGCGCCAGCAGCGAGAGCGGGGGGAATCCCTACAATGAGCAGTTCTTC.

J is TRBJ1-3 and V is TRBV7-6; D unresolved. Trimming pared 1 base from V and 4 bases from J, leaving 8 bases between. The V gene's germline CDR1 is SGHVS and CDR2 FNYEAQ. There are 14 residues in the CDR3. The CDR3 spells CASSLERSGNTIYF. CDR3 DNA sequence: TGTGCCAGCAGCTTAGAGAGATCGGGAAACACCATATATTTT. The full variable domain, in which reference TRBV7-6 and TRBJ1-3 provide the parts outside the CDR3, is GAGVSQSPRYKVTKRGQDVALRCDPISGHVSLYWYRQALGQGPEFLTYFNYEAQQDKSGLPNDRFSAERPEGSISTLTIQRTEQRDSAMYRCASSLERSGNTIYFGEGSWLTVV.

This clone was detected once. The chain is built from TRBV18 and TRBJ2-2; perhaps TRBD1 as D (6 bases). The CDR3 covers 15 residues. Germline CDR1 and CDR2: KGHSH and LQKENI. Trimming stripped 6 bases from V and 0 bases from J, with 11 bases between. The CDR3 loop reads CASSPGQPNTGELFF. CDR3 nucleotide sequence: TGTGCCAGCTCCCCTGGACAGCCGAACACCGGGGAGCTGTTTTTT.

This sequence joins TRBV7-6 and TRBJ2-5; D uncertain. V lost 1 base, J lost 5 bases, and 17 bases lay in between. The germline CDR1 and CDR2 sequences are SGHVS and FNYEAQ. This CDR3 comprises 16 residues. This CDR3 is CASSLGRLLKYETQYF. The CDR3 DNA reads as TGTGCCAGCAGCTTAGGGAGACTCCTTAAATACGAGACCCAGTACTTC.